This TCR beta chain was recovered during a study of blood T cell repertoires in COVID-19. Background on the study: The cDNA or gDNA used as material had been derived from T cells, B-cell-depleted T cells, or PBMCs.

V shed 2 bases and J 3 bases; nucleotides not matched to a gene: 6. Germline V lookup: CDR1 SGHRS, CDR2 YFSETQ. The CDR3 sequence is 16 residues long. Measured with immunoSEQ multiplex PCR; TCRdb has only the in-frame clones, and not every one. The repertoire includes fewer than 200,000 clones, roughly four fifths of them detected once, and 9.5% to 15% sits in the top ten. The chain combines TRBV5-1 with TRBJ2-3, with 10 bases that match TRBD2. The material sequenced was peripheral blood. This sequence was found in a woman older than 75 with COVID-19, enrolled during active disease. The CDR3 coding sequence is TGCGCCAGCAGCTTCTATAGCGGGGGGCCAACAGATACGCAGTATTTT. Its protein product is CASSFYSGGPTDTQYF. Based on the CDR3 plus reference TRBV5-1 and TRBJ2-3, the full variable domain is KAGVTQTPRYLIKTRGQQVTLSCSPISGHRSVSWYQQTPGQGLQFLFEYFSETQRNKGNFPGRFSGRQFSNSRSEMNVSTLELGDSALYLCASSFYSGGPTDTQYFGPGTRLTVL.